This section outlines one T cell receptor (beta chain) sequence together with its context. Its antigen is as yet unknown. This specimen belongs to a study of CD8 T cells in Susac syndrome. The multiple sclerosis control group was made up of treatment-naive patients with stable or active relapsing-remitting disease. Both CD4+ and CD8+ T cells were negatively isolated, and TEMRA cells underwent FACS enrichment. General study points: That the number of individuals in its TCR sequencing and HLA analysis was relatively small was acknowledged by the study.

cDNA came from about 0.5 to 1 ug RNA primed by random hexamers. The CDR3 of TCR beta was amplified by immunoSEQ multiplex PCR across 54 Vbeta and 13 Jbeta. TCRdb analysed the immunoSEQ multiplex PCR reads with MiXCR anew, one entry per CDR3 protein. The data contain about 210,000 distinct CDR3 sequences, nearly 97% of them singletons. Sequencing input: CD4+ T cells from PBMCs. This clonotype originated in a human donor with multiple sclerosis.

The CDR3 bases are TGTGCCAGCAGTGAAATTTGGGTTGGTGTGGGCAATCAGCCCCAGCATTTT. Amino acids: CASSEIWVGVGNQPQHF. The chain joins TRBV6-1 to TRBJ1-5; D gene ambiguous. The germline gives CDR1 MNHNS, CDR2 SASEGT. The CDR3 has 17 amino acids. Trimming removed 2 bases from V and 2 bases from J, with 16 bases in between.